The T cell receptor beta chain described here comes from a study of blood T cell repertoires in COVID-19. Study information: Acute and convalescent COVID-19 specimens originated in the United States, Italy and Spain. From T cells, B-cell-depleted T cells, or PBMCs came the material, which was cDNA or gDNA.

The count of this clone is one. As handled by the study authors: Quantification of nucleated cells was approximated via reference gene primer amplification. Assay: immunoSEQ multiplex PCR; the TCRdb copy retains only in-frame clones and omits some. The V and J calls and clone size come from that table; D and trimming were worked out from the DNA. The sample has 160,000 or so clones; about 89% are singletons. This TCR derives from a man aged 55 to 70 with acute or convalescent COVID-19. The sequenced material came from peripheral blood.

CDR3 DNA sequence: TGTGCCAGTAGTAACCAACTAGGAGCGGGGGGACGGCTTTTTTACTTC. Its protein product is CASSNQLGAGGRLFYF. V is TRBV19 and J is TRBJ2-7, with 9 bases aligning to TRBD2. CDR3 length equals 16 residues. The germline V gene encodes CDR1 LNHDA and CDR2 SQIVND (reference sequence). After removal of 4 bases from V and 13 bases from J, the junction contained 20 bases not matched to a gene. Full variable domain (missing parts from reference TRBV19 and TRBJ2-7): DGGITQSPKYLFRKEGQNVTLSCEQNLNHDAMYWYRQDPGQGLRLIYYSQIVNDFQKGDIAEGYSVSREKKESFPLTVTSAQKNPTAFYLCASSNQLGAGGRLFYFGPGTRLTVT.